Presented here are 27 T cell receptor beta chains from one specimen sequenced in a study of vaccination effects on CD4 cells after COVID-19. Sequenced by immunoSEQ multiplex PCR; TCRdb stores in-frame clones only, minus some. This sample has around 63,000 clones; about 71% occur once, and the top ten carry roughly 3.5%. Peptide-pool stimulation followed by sequencing identified expanded antigen-specific CD4+ clonotypes in the ViraFEST assay. Upon completion of more than 9 days in culture, CD4+ T cells were isolated. All vaccine recipients tested negative for nucleocapsid antibodies and had never contracted SARS-CoV-2 infection. These TCRs are of unknown antigen specificity. The sequencing here drew on CD4+ T cells from PBMCs cultured with HCoV-OC43 spike peptides, taken before COVID-19 vaccination. Documented subset: HCoV-OC43 spike overlapping peptide pool stimulation. These receptors came from a human donor who received a COVID-19 vaccine.

The chain's CDR3 is CSVQISGGDSPLHF. CDR3 bases: TGCAGCGTTCAAATCTCAGGGGGCGATTCACCCCTCCACTTT. The rearrangement uses TRBV29-1 and TRBJ1-6; 8 bases are shared with TRBD1. CDR1 SQVTM and CDR2 ANQGSEA come from the germline V gene. Trimming took 5 bases from V and 8 from J; bases not matched to a gene: 8. CDR3 size: 14 residues. Combining the CDR3 with reference TRBV29-1 and TRBJ1-6 gives the whole variable domain SAVISQKPSRDICQRGTSLTIQCQVDSQVTMMFWYRQQPGQSLTLIATANQGSEATYESGFVIDKFPISRPNLTFSTLTVSNMSPEDSSIYLCSVQISGGDSPLHFGNGTRLTVT.

This sequence joins TRBV14 and TRBJ1-2, with 7 bases that match TRBD1. The CDR3 runs to 13 residues. V lost 4 bases, J lost 6 bases, and 5 bases stayed unmatched. Germline CDR1 is SGHDN and CDR2 is FVKESK. The CDR3 sequence is CASSRGTVHGYTF. The CDR3 coding sequence is TGTGCCAGCAGCCGGGGGACAGTCCATGGCTACACCTTC.

The gene calls are TRBV9 and TRBJ1-4, with 9 bases matching TRBD1. V gave up 4 bases and J gave up 8 bases; unmatched junction bases: 12. CDR3 length: 16 amino acids. The V gene's germline CDR1 is SGDLS and CDR2 YYNGEE. Here the CDR3 DNA reads TGTGCCAGCAGCAAATTTACAGGGGGCGCGGAAGAAAAACTGTTTTTT. It encodes CASSKFTGGAEEKLFF.

The chain carries TRBV5-6 and TRBJ2-3; D not certain. The CDR3 length is 13 residues. The germline CDR1 and CDR2 sequences are SGHDT and YYEEEE. Trimming took off 1 base at V and 4 bases at J, with 7 bases between the two ends. The CDR3 DNA reads as TGTGCCAGCAGCTTGAGGTCGGCAGATACGCAGTATTTT. This sequence encodes CASSLRSADTQYF. Full variable domain (outside the CDR3, taken from reference TRBV5-6 and TRBJ2-3): DAGVTQSPTHLIKTRGQQVTLRCSPKSGHDTVSWYQQALGQGPQFIFQYYEEEERQRGNFPDRFSGHQFPNYSSELNVNALLLGDSALYLCASSLRSADTQYFGPGTRLTVL.

This rearrangement joins TRBV12-3 or TRBV12-4 to TRBJ1-1; D is unclear. The CDR3 loop spans 12 amino acids. Trimming removed 6 bases at V and 3 bases at J, with 8 bases between. The CDR3 sequence is CASRSGYTEAFF. Written as DNA, the CDR3 is TGTGCCAGCAGAAGCGGGTACACTGAAGCTTTCTTT.

The chain is built from TRBV14 and TRBJ2-1; TRBD1 matches at 9 bases. Trimming removed 4 bases from V and 10 bases from J; junction bases left unmatched: 17. The CDR3 runs to 17 residues. The germline CDR1 and CDR2 sequences are SGHDN and FVKESK. CDR3 nucleotides: TGTGCCAGCAGCCGAGACACCTTACCGGGACAGGGCTTAGAGCAGTTCTTC. This codes for CASSRDTLPGQGLEQFF.

V gene TRBV29-1 combines with J gene TRBJ2-1, with D unresolved. The CDR3 covers 16 residues. CDR1 and CDR2 (germline): SQVTM, ANQGSEA. Trimming removed 1 base from V and 8 bases from J, with 21 bases in between. CDR3 residues: CSVEGSGWLVVHEQFF. The CDR3 DNA follows: TGCAGCGTTGAAGGCTCCGGGTGGTTGGTGGTCCATGAGCAGTTCTTC.

This clone was counted once. V usage is TRBV9 and J usage is TRBJ1-2; D is unclear. This CDR3 region has 13 residues. The germline CDR1 and CDR2 sequences are SGDLS and YYNGEE. Deletions cut 4 bases from V and 0 bases from J, with 7 bases between. This CDR3 reads CASSTDSNYGYTF. CDR3 coding DNA: TGTGCCAGCAGCACGGATTCTAACTATGGCTACACCTTC.

The chain employs TRBV24-1 and TRBJ1-6, with D possibly TRBD1 on 5 matching bases. Trimming took off 4 bases at V and 10 bases at J, with 13 bases between the two ends. Germline V gives CDR1 KGHDR, CDR2 SFDVKD. This CDR3 spans 14 amino acids. The CDR3 DNA reads as TGTGCCACCAGTGAGGGCAGGGCCCTATCACCCCTCCACTTT. Translating gives CATSEGRALSPLHF.

The genes are TRBV6-5 and TRBJ1-5; 8 nucleotides match TRBD1. Germline V gene data show CDR1 as MNHEY and CDR2 as SVGAGI. The CDR3 consists of 14 residues. Losses at the gene ends were 6 bases for V and 4 bases for J; bases not matched to a gene: 5. The CDR3 DNA reads as TGTGCCAGCAGCCCAGACAGGGGTAATCAGCCCCAGCATTTT. This sequence encodes CASSPDRGNQPQHF.

The count of this clone is one. The chain is built from TRBV6-5 and TRBJ2-1; maybe TRBD2 (5 bases). The CDR3 has 14 amino acids. From germline, CDR1 is MNHEY and CDR2 SVGAGI. The V and J ends lost 2 bases and 4 bases respectively, with 9 bases between them. The chain's CDR3 is CASSYRLLYNEQFF. The CDR3 nucleotides read TGTGCCAGCAGTTACCGACTACTTTACAATGAGCAGTTCTTC.

The V call is TRBV19, the J call TRBJ2-1, with D possibly called TRBD1 or TRBD2 (6 bases each). Germline V gene data show CDR1 as LNHDA and CDR2 as SQIVND (reference sequence). Trimming removed 9 bases from V and 4 bases from J, with 13 bases in between. The CDR3 is 13 amino acids. CDR3 in DNA: TGTGCCAGCGGGGGCCCCGGTTACAATGAGCAGTTCTTC. This gives the protein CASGGPGYNEQFF.

The chain couples TRBV6-5 to TRBJ1-1, with TRBD1 as a possible D gene (5 bases). The CDR3 consists of 13 residues. Germline CDR1 is MNHEY and CDR2 is SVGAGI. Trimming removed 2 bases from V and 5 bases from J, with 9 bases in between. The CDR3 bases are TGTGCCAGCAGTTACCCCGGGGGAACTGAAGCTTTCTTT. Amino acid sequence: CASSYPGGTEAFF.

The chain links TRBV6-6 to TRBJ2-3; perhaps D is TRBD1 or TRBD2 (5 bases each). The germline gives CDR1 MNHNY, CDR2 SVGAGI (reference sequence). V dropped 6 bases and J dropped 0 bases, with 13 bases sitting between them. The CDR3 consists of 15 residues. The CDR3, as DNA: TGTGCCAGCAGGGGACGAGCGGTAAGCACAGATACGCAGTATTTT. Residues: CASRGRAVSTDTQYF.

The V call is TRBV7-2, the J call TRBJ1-2; D call uncertain. Germline CDR1 is SGHTA and CDR2 is FQGNSA. The V end lost 4 bases, the J end lost 7 bases, and 16 bases lay between the germline ends. There are 14 residues in the CDR3. CDR3 amino acids: CASSSQTLSPGYTF. The CDR3 DNA follows: TGTGCCAGCAGCTCGCAAACTCTAAGCCCTGGCTACACCTTC.

The rearrangement uses TRBV3-1 (or the pseudogene TRBV3-2) and TRBJ2-6, with 8 nucleotides matching TRBD1. The CDR3 consists of 17 residues. Trimming cost V 6 bases and J 0 bases; bases outside gene matches: 7. Germline V gene lookup returns CDR1 LGHDT and CDR2 YNNKEL (reference sequence). The CDR3 spells CASRRGQGYSGANVLTF. The CDR3 region has the DNA TGTGCCAGCAGGCGAGGACAGGGCTACTCTGGGGCCAACGTCCTGACTTTC.

The chain couples TRBV29-1 to TRBJ2-1, with D perhaps matching TRBD1 (6 bases). Germline lookup yields CDR1 SQVTM and CDR2 ANQGSEA. The CDR3 runs to 13 residues. Trimming took 8 bases from V and 3 from J, leaving 14 bases between them. CDR3 region: CSYNRVGYNEQFF. CDR3 DNA: TGCAGCTATAACAGGGTAGGCTACAATGAGCAGTTCTTC.

This clone was seen a few times. The chain has TRBV5-4 and TRBJ1-6; D call uncertain. The CDR3 is 14 residues long. Germline V lookup: CDR1 SGHNT, CDR2 YYREEE (reference sequence). Trimming removed 0 bases from V and 4 bases from J, with 5 bases in between. The CDR3 nucleotides are TGTGCCAGCAGCTTGGCGGGTTATAATTCACCCCTCCACTTT. Amino acid sequence: CASSLAGYNSPLHF.

This sequence joins TRBV6-6 and TRBJ2-3, with 12 bases aligning to TRBD2. This CDR3 contains 15 residues. Germline V gene data show CDR1 as MNHNY and CDR2 as SVGAGI (reference sequence). V was pared by 6 bases and J by 2 bases, with 3 bases of the junction left unmatched. The CDR3 here is CASRRLAGVTDTQYF. CDR3 bases: TGTGCCAGCAGACGACTAGCGGGGGTCACAGATACGCAGTATTTT.

The V gene is TRBV10-1, the J gene TRBJ2-1; the match to TRBD2 covers 12 bases. The trim removed 6 bases at V and 6 bases at J, leaving 12 bases unmatched. The CDR3 has 17 residues. Germline V gives CDR1 WNHNN, CDR2 SYGVQD (reference sequence). The chain's CDR3 is CASSPGVTSGGINEQFF. The CDR3 bases are TGCGCCAGCAGCCCTGGAGTTACTAGCGGGGGGATCAATGAGCAGTTCTTC.

The chain is built from TRBV24-1 and TRBJ2-2; possible D gene TRBD2, 9 bases. Trimming left V 5 bases short and J 3 bases short, with 24 bases between. The CDR3 spans 19 residues. Germline V lookup: CDR1 KGHDR, CDR2 SFDVKD. The CDR3 DNA follows: TGTGCCACCAGTGGCGGGGGGGGAAGACAGGGGCCTTACACCGGGGAGCTGTTTTTT. The encoded protein is CATSGGGGRQGPYTGELFF.

This chain uses TRBV7-2 with TRBJ1-5, with D unresolved. The V gene's germline CDR1 is SGHTA and CDR2 FQGNSA. The CDR3 runs to 12 residues. V lost 5 bases to trimming and J lost 3 bases, with 5 bases between them. For the CDR3, the DNA is TGTGCCAGCAGCGCAGACAATCAGCCCCAGCATTTT. Its protein product is CASSADNQPQHF.

J is TRBJ2-6 and V is TRBV5-1, with D perhaps TRBD2 (6 bases). The V gene's germline CDR1 is SGHRS and CDR2 YFSETQ. Trimming removed 0 bases at V and 4 bases at J, with 11 bases between. The length of the CDR3 is 16 residues. The CDR3 DNA reads TGCGCCAGCAGCTTGGGGGGGGTTTCCGGGGCCAACGTCCTGACTTTC. Its protein is CASSLGGVSGANVLTF. The variable domain in full, with the rest retrieved from reference TRBV5-1 and TRBJ2-6, is KAGVTQTPRYLIKTRGQQVTLSCSPISGHRSVSWYQQTPGQGLQFLFEYFSETQRNKGNFPGRFSGRQFSNSRSEMNVSTLELGDSALYLCASSLGGVSGANVLTFGAGSRLTVL.

The chain carries TRBV5-6 and TRBJ1-6; possibly TRBD1 for D (6 bases). CDR3 length equals 15 residues. Germline loops: CDR1 SGHDT, CDR2 YYEEEE. The germline V and J ends were trimmed by 4 bases and 12 bases, with 20 bases remaining between them. The CDR3 is CASSIHPTGPQPLHF. The CDR3 nucleotides are TGTGCCAGCAGCATCCATCCCACAGGGCCCCAACCCCTCCACTTT.

The chain links TRBV5-8 to TRBJ2-5; 12 nucleotides align to TRBD2. The CDR3 has 15 residues. Germline assignment: CDR1 SGHTS and CDR2 YDEGEE. The trim removed 4 bases at V and 5 bases at J, leaving 6 bases unmatched. The CDR3 reads CASSRLAGGRETQYF. CDR3 nucleotides: TGTGCCAGCAGCCGTCTAGCGGGGGGGAGGGAGACCCAGTACTTC.

This clone was counted only a few times. The V gene is TRBV5-1, the J gene TRBJ1-2; 7 positions match TRBD1. The germline V gene encodes CDR1 SGHRS and CDR2 YFSETQ. The CDR3 sequence is 13 residues long. The V segment lost 1 base and the J segment 8 bases; nucleotides outside the gene matches: 5. The CDR3 sequence: CASSLQGQRGYTF. The CDR3 region has the DNA TGCGCCAGCAGCTTGCAGGGACAGAGGGGCTACACCTTC. Complete variable domain (other parts from reference TRBV5-1 and TRBJ1-2): KAGVTQTPRYLIKTRGQQVTLSCSPISGHRSVSWYQQTPGQGLQFLFEYFSETQRNKGNFPGRFSGRQFSNSRSEMNVSTLELGDSALYLCASSLQGQRGYTFGSGTRLTVV.

V usage is TRBV24-1 and J usage is TRBJ1-1; 10 bases agree with TRBD1. CDR3 length equals 15 residues. The ends lost 5 bases at V and 0 bases at J; junction bases unmatched: 2. Germline V CDR1 and CDR2: KGHDR, SFDVKD. In DNA form, the CDR3 reads TGTGCCACCAGTGGAGGGACAGGGGTGAACACTGAAGCTTTCTTT. It yields the protein CATSGGTGVNTEAFF.